This T cell receptor (beta chain) was identified in a study of T cell responses to AZD1222 COVID-19 vaccine. Overall study findings and caveats: Elevations in Spike-specific TCR breadth and depth followed administration of two AZD1222 doses.

For this clone: The antigen remains unidentified.

Here immunoSEQ multiplex PCR was the method, and the copy in TCRdb shows in-frame clones only, minus some. The table lists roughly 77,000 clones, just over 90% of them singletons. This CDR3 is built from 15 residues. The germline V gene encodes CDR1 SGHAT and CDR2 FQDESV (reference sequence). The V end was cut by 4 bases, the J end by 7 bases, with 16 bases between. This rearrangement joins TRBV11-1 to TRBJ2-2; maybe TRBD2 (6 bases). The material sequenced was peripheral blood, taken on day 0 of MenACWY control vaccination. The sequence was obtained from an adult in good health. For the CDR3, the DNA is TGTGCCAGCAGCTCCCGGGGACTTAGCGTCGGGGAGCTGTTTTTT. This translates into CASSSRGLSVGELFF.